A selection of T cell receptor beta chains follows, all from one sample in a study of cytomegalovirus exposure and HLA in healthy donors. The data were produced by immunoSEQ multiplex PCR, yet TCRdb's version contains in-frame clones alone and is incomplete. The sample lists 55,000 to 75,000 clones, 85% to 95% occurring once. Sequencing input: PBMCs. All receptors derive from a woman aged 18-29 years in good health and CMV-seropositive. Both conserved end residues are part of each CDR3. Fields, in order: J gene, D gene, V gene, clone size, CDR3 DNA, CDR3 protein. D genes are given only for firm matches. Only some rows state a clone size, as once, few, many or a class for expanded clones.

TRBJ1-4	.	TRBV19	.	TGTGCCAGTAGTATCCACCGACAGTCCGAAAAACTGTTTTTT	CASSIHRQSEKLFF
TRBJ2-7	.	TRBV6-1	once	TGTGCCAGCAGTGGGACAGAAAGATACGAGCAGTACTTC	CASSGTERYEQYF
TRBJ2-7	TRBD1	TRBV4-1	once	TGCGCCAGCAGCCTGGGACAGGGGGACTCCTACGAGCAGTACTTC	CASSLGQGDSYEQYF
TRBJ1-4	.	TRBV14	.	TGTGCCAGCAGCCAACGTCAGGGGTTGAGTGAAAAACTGTTTTTT	CASSQRQGLSEKLFF
TRBJ1-5	.	TRBV18	.	TGTGCCAGCTCACTGGGCGACTACCCCAATCAGCCCCAGCATTTT	CASSLGDYPNQPQHF
TRBJ2-7	TRBD1	TRBV7-9	.	TGTGCCAGCGCCAAGGAACCGACAGGGGGCGAGCAGTACTTC	CASAKEPTGGEQYF
TRBJ2-2	TRBD2	TRBV29-1	.	TGCAGCGCTCGGACTAGCGGCACCGGGGAGCTGTTTTTT	CSARTSGTGELFF
TRBJ1-2	.	TRBV2	.	TGTGCCAGCAGACACCCCTCTCTCTATGGCTACACCTTC	CASRHPSLYGYTF
TRBJ2-3	.	TRBV7-9	.	TGTGCCAGCAGCCCTTCTGGCTTTCTCCCGAGCACAGATACGCAGTATTTT	CASSPSGFLPSTDTQYF
TRBJ2-1	.	TRBV11-2	.	TGTGCCAGCAGCTTCGGCGGGACCTCCTACAATGAGCAGTTCTTC	CASSFGGTSYNEQFF
TRBJ2-3	TRBD2	TRBV6-4	.	TGTGCCAGCAGTGACTCCCCGACTAGCGCGCAGTATTTT	CASSDSPTSAQYF
TRBJ1-5	TRBD1	TRBV28	.	TGTGCCAGCAGCGGGGACAGGGGGTTTCGGCCCCAGCATTTT	CASSGDRGFRPQHF
TRBJ1-2	.	TRBV28	once	TGTGCCAGCAGGGACAGCAGCTATGGCTACACCTTC	CASRDSSYGYTF
TRBJ2-7	TRBD2	TRBV19	.	TGTGCCAGCGCCGGGACTAGCCAGTCCGAGCAGTACTTC	CASAGTSQSEQYF
TRBJ2-1	.	TRBV5-1	.	TGCGCCAGCAGCTTGGCCGTCGGGAGTGGGGGTGGGGAGCAGTTCTTC	CASSLAVGSGGGEQFF
TRBJ2-3	.	TRBV7-9	.	TGTGCCAGCAGCTTAGCCCTCCAGGAGGGACCTTCCTATTTT	CASSLALQEGPSYF
TRBJ2-7	.	TRBV28	.	TGTGCCAGCAGTTTGGCCTTACGCTCCTACGAGCAGTACTTC	CASSLALRSYEQYF
TRBJ2-2	TRBD1	TRBV7-9	.	TGTGCCAGCAGCAACCTTAGGACAGGGGTGGCCACCGGGGAGCTGTTTTTT	CASSNLRTGVATGELFF
TRBJ1-5	TRBD1	TRBV28	.	TGTGCCAGCAGCAAGACAGGGATGGGCAATCAGCCCCAGCATTTT	CASSKTGMGNQPQHF
TRBJ2-3	.	TRBV9	.	TGTGCCAGCAGCGTAGGTCGGCGGGCGGGGGCCCGCACAGATACGCAGTATTTT	CASSVGRRAGARTDTQYF
TRBJ1-4	.	TRBV10-1	.	TGCGCCAGCAGGGGGAGGGAAACTAATGAAAAACTGTTTTTT	CASRGRETNEKLFF
TRBJ2-7	.	TRBV7-2	.	TGTGCCAGCAGTACCTCAGGTAACTACGAGCAGTACTTC	CASSTSGNYEQYF
TRBJ1-5	.	TRBV7-8	.	TGTGCCAGCAGCCCAGAGGGGGTTCCCAGTAGGCAGCCCCAGCATTTT	CASSPEGVPSRQPQHF
TRBJ2-7	.	TRBV4-3	few	TGCGCCAGCAGCCAATTCAGGGGTGAGAGCCACGAGCAGTACTTC	CASSQFRGESHEQYF
TRBJ2-5	TRBD2	TRBV6-4	.	TGTGCCTGCCGGGGAGGGTGGGAAGAGACCCAGTACTTC	CACRGGWEETQYF
TRBJ1-2	.	TRBV20-1	.	TGCAGTGCTAGAGATAGGGGGGGCTACACCTTC	CSARDRGGYTF
TRBJ1-1	.	TRBV28	once	TGTGCCAGCACCTTGGGAGGTGGGAACACTGAAGCTTTCTTT	CASTLGGGNTEAFF
TRBJ2-7	TRBD1	TRBV2	once	TGTGCCAGCAGTGTCCCAGGGGGATACTACGAGCAGTACTTC	CASSVPGGYYEQYF
TRBJ1-2	.	TRBV7-9	.	TGTGCCAGCAGCCGAGGGTCCTTACTAGGTGGCTACACCTTC	CASSRGSLLGGYTF
TRBJ1-2	.	TRBV2	.	TGTGCCAGCAGTGAAACGGGGGGGGTAACGTATGGCTACACCTTC	CASSETGGVTYGYTF
TRBJ1-2	TRBD1	TRBV7-2	.	TGTGCCAGCAGCTTAGCCGGGACAGCTCGTTATGGCTACACCTTC	CASSLAGTARYGYTF
TRBJ1-3	.	TRBV28	.	TGTGCCAGCAGTGAACAGGCCGCTGGAAACACCATATATTTT	CASSEQAAGNTIYF
TRBJ2-5	TRBD2	TRBV6-1	.	TGTGCCAGCAGCCCTAGCGGGTGGGTCGGAGAGACCCAGTACTTC	CASSPSGWVGETQYF
TRBJ2-7	TRBD2	TRBV5-1	.	TGCGCCAGCAGCTTGTCGACTAGCGGACCCTACGAGCAGTACTTC	CASSLSTSGPYEQYF
TRBJ1-5	.	TRBV5-8	.	TGTGCCAGCAGCTTTCCGACAGGCCCGGGGCCCCAGCATTTT	CASSFPTGPGPQHF
TRBJ1-1	TRBD1	TRBV9	once	TGTGCCAGCAGCGAACGACAGGGCTTTAGGGTGAACACTGAAGCTTTCTTT	CASSERQGFRVNTEAFF
TRBJ1-2	.	TRBV10-3	.	TGTGCCATCAGTGAGAGGTCAGGCGATGGCTACACCTTC	CAISERSGDGYTF